These T cell receptor beta chains were read from a single sample in a study of Ad26.COV2.S vaccination and SARS-CoV-2 variants. Some clones are missing from TCRdb's copy, which holds only in-frame ones; the method was immunoSEQ multiplex PCR. Here the sample spans approximately 460,000 clones, roughly 87% being singletons. The input for sequencing was peripheral blood, taken in a trial of Ad26.COV2.S vaccine versus placebo. These receptors originate from a person aged 18-60 years who received the Ad26.COV2.S COVID-19 vaccine or a placebo. Both conserved end residues are part of each CDR3. Each record gives: D gene, J gene, V gene, clone size, CDR3 DNA, CDR3 protein. D genes are given only for firm matches. The size of a clone is reported for some rows only, either as once, few or many, or as a class for expanded clones.

d_call: .; j_call: TRBJ2-5; v_call: TRBV7-9; clone_size: .; cdr3_nt: TGTGCCAGCAGCTTCGTGGAAGAGACCCAGTACTTC; cdr3_aa: CASSFVEETQYF
d_call: .; j_call: TRBJ2-1; v_call: TRBV4-1; clone_size: .; cdr3_nt: TGCGCCAGCAGCCAAGGTGGCTCCTGGGAGCAGTTCTTC; cdr3_aa: CASSQGGSWEQFF
d_call: .; j_call: TRBJ2-5; v_call: TRBV19; clone_size: .; cdr3_nt: TGTGCCAGTGCTCGGACGGAACAAGAGACCCAGTACTTC; cdr3_aa: CASARTEQETQYF
d_call: .; j_call: TRBJ1-5; v_call: TRBV6-1; clone_size: .; cdr3_nt: TGTGCCAGCAGTGACCTTCGGGGGCTAGGACAGCCCCAGCATTTT; cdr3_aa: CASSDLRGLGQPQHF
d_call: .; j_call: TRBJ2-7; v_call: TRBV18; clone_size: .; cdr3_nt: TGTGCCAGCTCACCTCCTAATTTAGCGGCCTACGAGCAGTACTTC; cdr3_aa: CASSPPNLAAYEQYF
d_call: .; j_call: TRBJ1-5; v_call: TRBV19; clone_size: .; cdr3_nt: TGTGCCAGTAGTATAGGAGGAGATCAGCCCCAGCATTTT; cdr3_aa: CASSIGGDQPQHF
d_call: .; j_call: TRBJ2-5; v_call: TRBV11-3; clone_size: .; cdr3_nt: TGTGCCAGCAGCCGGAGGGATGGGGAGACCCAGTACTTC; cdr3_aa: CASSRRDGETQYF
d_call: .; j_call: TRBJ1-3; v_call: TRBV11-2; clone_size: .; cdr3_nt: TGTGCCAGCAGCTCGTCTGGGGCCATATATTTT; cdr3_aa: CASSSSGAIYF
d_call: TRBD2; j_call: TRBJ2-1; v_call: TRBV9; clone_size: .; cdr3_nt: TGTGCCAGCAGCGTCCTGGGACTAGCGGGAAGTGTAGATGAGCAGTTCTTC; cdr3_aa: CASSVLGLAGSVDEQFF
d_call: .; j_call: TRBJ2-1; v_call: TRBV28; clone_size: .; cdr3_nt: TGTGCCAGCAGTTTCTCCGCCCAGGTGGGGGATGAGCAGTTCTTC; cdr3_aa: CASSFSAQVGDEQFF
d_call: .; j_call: TRBJ1-6; v_call: TRBV30; clone_size: .; cdr3_nt: TGTGCCTGGAGTGTAACCGACTTTGGTTCACCCCTCCACTTT; cdr3_aa: CAWSVTDFGSPLHF
d_call: TRBD1; j_call: TRBJ1-4; v_call: TRBV7-8; clone_size: .; cdr3_nt: TGTGCCAGCAGCCTCGACAGGGTCTCTTCGTCTGAAAAACTGTTTTTT; cdr3_aa: CASSLDRVSSSEKLFF
d_call: TRBD1; j_call: TRBJ2-7; v_call: TRBV7-2; clone_size: .; cdr3_nt: TGTGCCAGCAGCTACGGACAGGGGGACGGGTACGAGCAGTACTTC; cdr3_aa: CASSYGQGDGYEQYF
d_call: TRBD2; j_call: TRBJ2-5; v_call: TRBV11-2; clone_size: .; cdr3_nt: TGTGCCACCGCTTTGTTAAGGCCTAGCGGACAAGAGACCCAGTACTTC; cdr3_aa: CATALLRPSGQETQYF
d_call: TRBD2; j_call: TRBJ2-7; v_call: TRBV5-6; clone_size: once; cdr3_nt: TGTGCCAGCAGCGGTAGCGGGGTCTCCTACGAGCAGTACTTC; cdr3_aa: CASSGSGVSYEQYF
d_call: .; j_call: TRBJ1-2; v_call: TRBV3-1/TRBV3-2; clone_size: few; cdr3_nt: TGTGCCAGCAGCCCCAGTAGTCGGGCCGTCGACGGCTACACCTTC; cdr3_aa: CASSPSSRAVDGYTF
d_call: .; j_call: TRBJ2-3; v_call: TRBV15; clone_size: .; cdr3_nt: TGTGCCACCAGCAGAGATTTCAGGAAGAGCACAGATACGCAGTATTTT; cdr3_aa: CATSRDFRKSTDTQYF
d_call: .; j_call: TRBJ1-1; v_call: TRBV9; clone_size: .; cdr3_nt: TGTGCCAGCAGCGTTCTTCGGGACGGTGAAGCTTTCTTT; cdr3_aa: CASSVLRDGEAFF
d_call: .; j_call: TRBJ1-2; v_call: TRBV6-5; clone_size: .; cdr3_nt: TGTGCCAGCAGTTACTCGATGCAGGGCTGGGGCTACACCTTC; cdr3_aa: CASSYSMQGWGYTF
d_call: .; j_call: TRBJ2-1; v_call: TRBV19; clone_size: .; cdr3_nt: TGTGCCAGTAGTATTAAGGACAGCTATTACAATGAGCAGTTCTTC; cdr3_aa: CASSIKDSYYNEQFF
d_call: .; j_call: TRBJ2-5; v_call: TRBV7-7; clone_size: .; cdr3_nt: TGTGCTAGCAGCTTAAGCGGTCAAGAGACCCAGTACTTC; cdr3_aa: CASSLSGQETQYF
d_call: TRBD2; j_call: TRBJ2-7; v_call: TRBV5-5; clone_size: .; cdr3_nt: TGTGCCAGCAGCTGGAGCGGGGGCGGTCGAGGCGAGCAGTACTTC; cdr3_aa: CASSWSGGGRGEQYF
d_call: .; j_call: TRBJ2-1; v_call: TRBV19; clone_size: .; cdr3_nt: TGTGCCAGTAGTATCGGGGATGCCTACAATGAGCAGTTCTTC; cdr3_aa: CASSIGDAYNEQFF
d_call: .; j_call: TRBJ1-2; v_call: TRBV5-1; clone_size: .; cdr3_nt: TGCGCCAGCAGCCCGGGGGATAAGGGCTATGGCTACACCTTC; cdr3_aa: CASSPGDKGYGYTF
d_call: .; j_call: TRBJ1-2; v_call: TRBV5-1; clone_size: many; cdr3_nt: TGCGCCAGCAGCTCCTCAGGGGACTATGGCTACACCTTC; cdr3_aa: CASSSSGDYGYTF
d_call: .; j_call: TRBJ1-3; v_call: TRBV7-9; clone_size: .; cdr3_nt: TGTGCCAGCAGCTTGGGGACACCAGGCTCTGGAAACACCATATATTTT; cdr3_aa: CASSLGTPGSGNTIYF
d_call: TRBD1; j_call: TRBJ1-4; v_call: TRBV4-1; clone_size: .; cdr3_nt: TGCGCCAGCAGCCACCCAGGGGGGAATGAAAAACTGTTTTTT; cdr3_aa: CASSHPGGNEKLFF
d_call: TRBD2; j_call: TRBJ2-3; v_call: TRBV18; clone_size: once; cdr3_nt: TGTGCCAGCTCCCCACCGGGGGGGCCAACAGATACGCAGTATTTT; cdr3_aa: CASSPPGGPTDTQYF
d_call: .; j_call: TRBJ1-1; v_call: TRBV3-1/TRBV3-2; clone_size: .; cdr3_nt: TGTGCCAGCAGCCAACCTTCGGCCACTGGGGGAGCTTTCTTT; cdr3_aa: CASSQPSATGGAFF
d_call: .; j_call: TRBJ1-5; v_call: TRBV29-1; clone_size: .; cdr3_nt: TGCAGCGTTGGGTCGGGGGGGGAGCAGCCCCAGCATTTT; cdr3_aa: CSVGSGGEQPQHF
d_call: TRBD2; j_call: TRBJ2-1; v_call: TRBV5-4; clone_size: .; cdr3_nt: TGTGCCAGCAGGTCCGGGCGGGAGAGATCCTACAATGAGCAGTTCTTC; cdr3_aa: CASRSGRERSYNEQFF
d_call: .; j_call: TRBJ1-1; v_call: TRBV9; clone_size: .; cdr3_nt: TGTGCCAGCAGCGTAGATTCGGCAGGGGCCATTGAGAACACTGAAGCTTTCTTT; cdr3_aa: CASSVDSAGAIENTEAFF
d_call: .; j_call: TRBJ1-2; v_call: TRBV5-3; clone_size: .; cdr3_nt: TGTGCCAGAAGCCCCCTGGCGGCAGAAAAGTCCTATGGCTACACCTTC; cdr3_aa: CARSPLAAEKSYGYTF
d_call: .; j_call: TRBJ1-4; v_call: TRBV27; clone_size: .; cdr3_nt: TGTGCCAGCATATCGGGCAGAGGTGGTGAAAAACTGTTTTTT; cdr3_aa: CASISGRGGEKLFF
d_call: TRBD1; j_call: TRBJ1-5; v_call: TRBV9; clone_size: .; cdr3_nt: TGTGCCAGCAGCGTCACAGGGGAAAATCAGCCCCAGCATTTT; cdr3_aa: CASSVTGENQPQHF
d_call: .; j_call: TRBJ1-1; v_call: TRBV9; clone_size: few; cdr3_nt: TGTGCCAGCAGCGAACAGGGTGGTGAAGCTTTCTTT; cdr3_aa: CASSEQGGEAFF
d_call: TRBD1; j_call: TRBJ1-1; v_call: TRBV18; clone_size: .; cdr3_nt: TGTGCCAGCTCAAAGACAGGGTCTGAAGCTTTCTTT; cdr3_aa: CASSKTGSEAFF
d_call: .; j_call: TRBJ2-6; v_call: TRBV4-2; clone_size: .; cdr3_nt: TGTGCCAGCAGCGGGGCGGCACAGGGCTCTGGGGCCAACGTCCTGACTTTC; cdr3_aa: CASSGAAQGSGANVLTF
d_call: TRBD1; j_call: TRBJ1-2; v_call: TRBV18; clone_size: .; cdr3_nt: TGTGCCAGCTCACCCGGGACAGGGGGCCTACGGGGCTACACCTTC; cdr3_aa: CASSPGTGGLRGYTF
d_call: TRBD2; j_call: TRBJ2-1; v_call: TRBV18; clone_size: .; cdr3_nt: TGTGCCAGCTCACCATCGACTAGCGGGGACAATGAGCAGTTCTTC; cdr3_aa: CASSPSTSGDNEQFF
d_call: TRBD1; j_call: TRBJ1-2; v_call: TRBV27; clone_size: .; cdr3_nt: TGTGCCAGCACCGCGACAGGGGTCGGTTCGGATGGCTACACCTTC; cdr3_aa: CASTATGVGSDGYTF